These 21 T cell receptor beta chains were all obtained from the same sample, sequenced in a study of blood T cell repertoires in COVID-19. Using immunoSEQ multiplex PCR, the repertoire was profiled, and TCRdb retains in-frame clones only, with some absent. The table shows fewer than 400,000 clones, with around 84% occurring only once. Material for sequencing was peripheral blood. The receptors shown here come from a woman aged 18-29 years with acute or convalescent COVID-19.

This sequence joins TRBV5-1 and TRBJ2-3, with D tentatively TRBD1 (7 bases). The CDR3 is 14 residues long. Between the trimmed V and J ends, which lost 4 bases and 7 bases, there was a span of 16 bases. Germline CDR1 and CDR2: SGHRS and YFSETQ. CDR3 DNA sequence: TGCGCCAGCAGCCTAAAGACAGGGAGGTATACGCAGTATTTT. Translation gives CASSLKTGRYTQYF.

The J gene is TRBJ2-1, the V gene TRBV29-1; possible D gene TRBD1, 5 bases. Germline V gene sequence: CDR1 SQVTM, CDR2 ANQGSEA. CDR3 length: 12 residues. Trimming took 7 bases from V and 4 from J, leaving 11 bases between them. The CDR3 is CSAEKGYNEQFF. The DNA of the CDR3 is TGCAGCGCCGAAAAGGGGTACAATGAGCAGTTCTTC.

V is TRBV27 and J is TRBJ1-1; possibly TRBD1 for D (6 bases). The germline V gene encodes CDR1 MNHEY and CDR2 SMNVEV (reference sequence). The CDR3 has 14 amino acids. Trimming removed 8 bases from V and 2 bases from J, with 15 bases in between. CDR3: CASFRTALNTEAFF. The CDR3 nucleotides read TGTGCCAGCTTTCGGACAGCGCTTAACACTGAAGCTTTCTTT.

CDR3 amino acids: CASSADRLTDTQYF. The DNA for the CDR3 is TGTGCCAGCAGCGCCGACAGGCTCACAGATACGCAGTATTTT. The chain has TRBV6-5 and TRBJ2-3; the D gene is possibly TRBD1 (6 bases). Germline CDR1 and CDR2: MNHEY and SVGAGI. Trimming took off 6 bases at V and 2 bases at J, with 12 bases between the two ends. The CDR3 runs 14 residues.

This chain joins TRBV9 and TRBJ1-2; TRBD1 might be the D (6 bases). The germline gives CDR1 SGDLS, CDR2 YYNGEE. Trimming took off 4 bases at V and 6 bases at J, with 16 bases between the two ends. This CDR3 spans 14 amino acids. CDR3: CASSPEDSLDGYTF. The CDR3 DNA follows: TGTGCCAGCAGCCCAGAGGACAGTTTAGATGGCTACACCTTC.

The rearrangement links TRBV7-9 to TRBJ2-2; possible D gene TRBD1, 6 bases. V was cut by 8 bases and J by 3 bases, with 16 bases left in between. The CDR3 length is 15 residues. CDR1 SEHNR and CDR2 FQNEAQ come from the germline V gene (reference sequence). For the CDR3, the DNA is TGTGCCAGCCCTCCAATGGGGGCGGACACCGGGGAGCTGTTTTTT. Translating gives CASPPMGADTGELFF.

The V and J genes are TRBV25-1 and TRBJ2-5; TRBD1 aligns across 8 bases. Germline-derived CDR1 and CDR2 are MGHDK and SYGVNS. The length of the CDR3 is 15 residues. V was clipped by 7 bases and J by 0 bases; unmatched bases: 7. The CDR3 DNA follows: TGTGCCAGCAAGGTAACAGGGGGGTACCAAGAGACCCAGTACTTC. It codes for CASKVTGGYQETQYF.

The chain joins TRBV5-1 to TRBJ2-3; a possible D gene is TRBD1 (6 bases). Germline lookup yields CDR1 SGHRS and CDR2 YFSETQ. Trimming cost V 0 bases and J 4 bases, with 12 bases left between them. The CDR3 spans 15 residues. The CDR3 sequence is CASSLGDMGADTQYF. The CDR3 coding sequence is TGCGCCAGCAGCTTGGGGGACATGGGGGCAGATACGCAGTATTTT.

CDR3 sequence (DNA): TGTGCCAGCAGCGGGACAGATAGCAATCAGCCCCAGCATTTT. Translation gives CASSGTDSNQPQHF. The chain links TRBV7-8 to TRBJ1-5, with 7 bases lining up with TRBD1. CDR3 length: 14 residues. Germline V CDR1 and CDR2: SGHVS, FQNEAQ. Losses at the gene ends were 5 bases for V and 0 bases for J; bases not matched to a gene: 1.

This chain connects TRBV2 to TRBJ2-1; weak D call: TRBD1 (6 bases). This CDR3 region has 16 residues. Germline lookup yields CDR1 SNHLY and CDR2 FYNNEI. Trimming left V 3 bases short and J 3 bases short, with 15 bases between. The CDR3 loop reads CASSEGHPQNYNEQFF. The CDR3 nucleotides are TGTGCCAGCAGTGAGGGACACCCCCAAAACTACAATGAGCAGTTCTTC.

The CDR3 loop is CASNPTRGTSDTQYF. Here the CDR3 DNA reads TGCGCCAGCAACCCCACCCGGGGGACTAGCGATACGCAGTATTTT. The chain recombines TRBV5-1 with TRBJ2-3, with 9 bases that match TRBD2. The CDR3 sequence is 15 residues long. V trimming: 6 bases; J trimming: 6 bases; junction bases outside the gene matches: 11. In germline, CDR1 is SGHRS, CDR2 YFSETQ.

The chain uses TRBV28 and TRBJ1-6, with D maybe TRBD1 (6 bases). CDR1 MDHEN and CDR2 SYDVKM come from the germline V gene. This CDR3 has 15 amino acids. The ends were cut back, 1 base at V and 10 bases at J, with 14 bases in the middle. The CDR3 nucleotides read TGTGCCAGCAGTTTATCCACAGGGCCAGGATCACCCCTCCACTTT. Its protein is CASSLSTGPGSPLHF.

CDR3 DNA: TGCGCCAGCAGCTTGGGGGCAGGGGGTAATGAAAAACTGTTTTTT. Translation: CASSLGAGGNEKLFF. The chain employs TRBV5-1 and TRBJ1-4; TRBD1 aligns across 7 bases. In germline, CDR1 is SGHRS, CDR2 YFSETQ. The CDR3 consists of 15 residues. V dropped 0 bases and J dropped 4; count of bases not matched to a gene: 3.

This chain links TRBV28 with TRBJ1-5; D perhaps matches TRBD1 (6 bases). CDR3 length: 16 residues. Germline CDR1 and CDR2: MDHEN and SYDVKM. V was pared by 6 bases and J by 0 bases, with 15 bases between. The chain's CDR3 is CASRTGTLVSNQPQHF. CDR3 nucleotide sequence: TGTGCCAGCAGAACCGGGACACTGGTTAGCAATCAGCCCCAGCATTTT.

The chain uses TRBV30 and TRBJ1-3; D is ambiguous. Germline values: CDR1 GTSNPN, CDR2 SVGIG (reference sequence). The CDR3 loop spans 13 amino acids. Trimming took 0 bases from V and 7 from J, leaving 10 bases between them. The CDR3 sequence is CAWSVGGWNTIYF. The CDR3 nucleotides read TGTGCCTGGAGTGTCGGAGGGTGGAACACCATATATTTT. The whole variable domain, filled in from reference TRBV30 and TRBJ1-3, reads SQTIHQWPATLVQPVGSPLSLECTVEGTSNPNLYWYRQAAGRGLQLLFYSVGIGQISSEVPQNLSASRPQDRQFILSSKKLLLSDSGFYLCAWSVGGWNTIYFGEGSWLTVV.

J is TRBJ2-5 and V is TRBV5-1, with D possibly TRBD2 on 5 matching bases. The V and J ends lost 6 bases and 4 bases respectively, with 13 bases between them. The germline CDR1 and CDR2 sequences are SGHRS and YFSETQ. This CDR3 is built from 13 residues. The CDR3 nucleotides read TGCGCCAGCACCTCACTAGTTGGAGAGACCCAGTACTTC. Its translation is CASTSLVGETQYF.

A single count supports this clone. The chain links TRBV7-2 to TRBJ2-2, with 12 positions matching TRBD2. Germline CDR1 SGHTA, CDR2 FQGNSA. CDR3 length: 19 residues. V gave up 1 base and J gave up 6 bases; unmatched junction bases: 12. The CDR3 is CASSLVEASGRAEPGELFF. The CDR3 coding sequence is TGTGCCAGCAGCTTAGTTGAGGCTAGCGGGAGGGCCGAACCCGGGGAGCTGTTTTTT. The whole variable domain, remainder taken from reference TRBV7-2 and TRBJ2-2, is GAGVSQSPSNKVTEKGKDVELRCDPISGHTALYWYRQSLGQGLEFLIYFQGNSAPDKSGLPSDRFSAERTGGSVSTLTIQRTQQEDSAVYLCASSLVEASGRAEPGELFFGEGSRLTVL.

The chain carries TRBV29-1 and TRBJ1-4, with 7 nucleotides matching TRBD1. In germline, CDR1 is SQVTM, CDR2 ANQGSEA. The CDR3 consists of 16 residues. J gave up 0 bases and V 6 bases, and 10 bases lay outside the gene matches. CDR3 loop: CSVKRGQISTNEKLFF. CDR3 bases: TGCAGCGTCAAAAGGGGACAGATATCAACTAATGAAAAACTGTTTTTT.

The chain uses TRBV27 and TRBJ2-1; a possible D gene is TRBD2 (5 bases). This CDR3 spans 12 amino acids. Germline lookup yields CDR1 MNHEY and CDR2 SMNVEV (reference sequence). Trimming pared 5 bases from V and 8 bases from J, leaving 10 bases between. CDR3 nucleotide sequence: TGTGCCAGCAGTACCCTAGCCGATGAGCAGTTCTTC. It codes for CASSTLADEQFF.

This chain uses TRBV10-3 with TRBJ1-1; TRBD1 aligns across 7 bases. After removal of 5 bases from V and 5 bases from J, the junction contained 5 bases not matched to a gene. The CDR3 totals 13 residues. Germline V gives CDR1 ENHRY, CDR2 SYGVKD. The chain's CDR3 is CAISSTGETEAFF. CDR3 nucleotide sequence: TGTGCCATCAGTTCAACAGGGGAAACTGAAGCTTTCTTT.

The gene calls are TRBV25-1 and TRBJ1-2; 10 bases map to TRBD1. This CDR3 has 16 amino acids. J was trimmed by 4 bases and V by 6 bases; bases with no gene match: 11. The germline V gene encodes CDR1 MGHDK and CDR2 SYGVNS. The CDR3 bases are TGTGCCAGCAGGCCTGGGACAGGGGCTTTCGGCTATGGCTACACCTTC. Translating gives CASRPGTGAFGYGYTF.